The present entry profiles one T cell receptor beta chain with its context. This entry comes from a study of T cell changes during pregnancy in multiple sclerosis. The CDR3 has 14 amino acids. The ends lost 4 bases at V and 9 bases at J; junction bases unmatched: 9. CDR1 is SGHDN, CDR2 FVKESK, per germline. Produced via immunoSEQ multiplex PCR; TCRdb's table is partial and in-frame only. The sample lists some 22,000 clones, about 90% occurring once. The V gene is TRBV14, the J gene TRBJ2-1; 7 bases map to TRBD2. The source of this sequence is a female donor with multiple sclerosis, enrolled in a pregnancy study. The input for sequencing was CD8+ T cells from peripheral blood mononuclear cells, taken after pregnancy. CDR3 coding DNA: TGTGCCAGCAGCCTCCTAGCGGAGGGGAGTGAGCAGTTCTTC. Protein sequence: CASSLLAEGSEQFF.